The rows below give T cell receptor beta chains drawn from one sample of a study of shared clonotypes between healthy human individuals. Method: immunoSEQ multiplex PCR; TCRdb's copy keeps in-frame clones and lacks some. The data contain some 790,000 clones, around 77% of them seen just once; the ten biggest clones take up more than 1.5%. The sequenced sample was memory CD4+ T cells sorted from blood. These receptors all stem from a woman under 40 in good health. Both conserved end residues are part of each CDR3. The D gene is left open where the match is weak. Expanded clones are given a class, and other clones once, few, many or no size at all.

d_call j_call clone_size v_call cdr3_aa cdr3_nt
NA TRBJ1-5 NA TRBV2 CASSGDQGPNQPQHF TGTGCCAGCAGTGGGGATCAGGGGCCTAATCAGCCCCAGCATTTT
NA TRBJ1-1 NA TRBV7-3 CASSLMGRSNKAFF TGTGCCAGCAGCTTAATGGGTCGATCGAACAAAGCTTTCTTT
TRBD2 TRBJ2-3 NA TRBV5-1 CASSFTSGSTDTQYF TGCGCCAGCAGCTTCACTAGCGGGAGCACAGATACGCAGTATTTT
TRBD2 TRBJ2-3 NA TRBV5-1 CASRQTSGTDTQYF TGCGCCAGCAGACAGACTAGCGGGACAGATACGCAGTATTTT
NA TRBJ1-1 NA TRBV4-1 CASSQEWQLNTEAFF TGCGCCAGCAGCCAAGAATGGCAGCTGAACACTGAAGCTTTCTTT
NA TRBJ1-1 once TRBV18 CASSPTGLHTEAFF TGTGCCAGCTCACCAACAGGGCTGCACACTGAAGCTTTCTTT
NA TRBJ2-1 NA TRBV5-1 CATSRDSHSYNEQFF TGCGCCACCTCAAGGGACTCCCACTCCTACAATGAGCAGTTCTTC
NA TRBJ2-7 NA TRBV29-1 CSVGGGSEQYF TGCAGCGTTGGAGGTGGATCCGAGCAGTACTTC
NA TRBJ2-5 NA TRBV15 CATSREWDKGTQYF TGTGCCACCAGCAGAGAATGGGACAAAGGGACCCAGTACTTC
NA TRBJ2-6 NA TRBV27 CASSFLSTGANVLTF TGTGCCAGCAGTTTTTTATCCACTGGGGCCAACGTCCTGACTTTC
NA TRBJ1-2 NA TRBV11-3 CASSPNGESGYTF TGTGCCAGCAGTCCAAACGGGGAGAGTGGCTACACCTTC
NA TRBJ2-3 NA TRBV7-9 CASSWGRSGGTDTQYF TGTGCCAGCAGCTGGGGGCGTAGCGGAGGCACAGATACGCAGTATTTT
NA TRBJ2-7 NA TRBV28 CASAIGDGSYEQYF TGTGCCAGCGCAATTGGCGACGGATCCTACGAGCAGTACTTC
TRBD1 TRBJ1-5 NA TRBV6-6 CASSRFGQGGQPQHF TGTGCCAGCAGTCGGTTCGGACAGGGCGGCCAGCCCCAGCATTTT
TRBD1 TRBJ2-7 NA TRBV10-2 CASQIGTVSYEQYF TGCGCCAGCCAGATAGGGACAGTCTCCTACGAGCAGTACTTC
TRBD2 TRBJ2-1 NA TRBV5-1 CASSLVSSGSPFDNEQFF TGCGCCAGCAGCTTAGTGAGTAGCGGGAGCCCCTTTGATAATGAGCAGTTCTTC
NA TRBJ2-1 NA TRBV27 CASSLSSGLYNEQFF TGTGCCAGCAGCTTATCGAGCGGCCTATACAATGAGCAGTTCTTC
TRBD2 TRBJ2-2 NA TRBV6-1 CASMGLAGAGELFF TGTGCCAGCATGGGGCTAGCGGGAGCCGGGGAGCTGTTTTTT
NA TRBJ1-5 NA TRBV29-1 CSVVGDGQPQHF TGCAGCGTTGTAGGGGATGGTCAGCCCCAGCATTTT
NA TRBJ1-1 NA TRBV2 CASSTLVGAEAFF TGTGCCAGCAGTACCCTCGTCGGCGCTGAAGCTTTCTTT
NA TRBJ2-1 NA TRBV30 CAWSPGGSHEQFF TGTGCCTGGAGCCCTGGAGGGAGCCATGAGCAGTTCTTC
TRBD2 TRBJ2-1 few TRBV2 CASRGTSGSYNEQFF TGTGCCAGCAGGGGGACTAGCGGGAGCTACAATGAGCAGTTCTTC
NA TRBJ1-1 NA TRBV18 CASSPPADTEAFF TGTGCCAGCTCACCTCCGGCGGACACTGAAGCTTTCTTT
TRBD1 TRBJ1-3 NA TRBV6-5 CASSSRGLGNTIYF TGTGCCAGCAGCTCCAGGGGGCTTGGAAACACCATATATTTT
NA TRBJ2-1 NA TRBV25-1 CASSAQSENEQFF TGTGCCAGCAGCGCTCAATCCGAGAATGAGCAGTTCTTC
TRBD1 TRBJ1-3 NA TRBV28 CASRTTGRGNTIYF TGTGCCAGCAGGACGACAGGGAGAGGAAACACCATATATTTT
TRBD1 TRBJ1-2 NA TRBV7-9 CASRADRESPDTNYGYTF TGTGCCAGCAGGGCCGACAGGGAATCCCCCGACACCAACTATGGCTACACCTTC
NA TRBJ2-1 few TRBV5-6 CASSLVGALSSYNEQFF TGTGCCAGCAGCTTGGTCGGGGCCCTTAGCTCCTACAATGAGCAGTTCTTC
NA TRBJ2-3 NA TRBV7-9 CASSRGYGATDTQYF TGTGCCAGCAGCCGGGGGTACGGTGCCACAGATACGCAGTATTTT
NA TRBJ2-1 few TRBV6-5 CASSRAGISYNEQFF TGTGCCAGCAGCCGAGCCGGGATTTCCTACAATGAGCAGTTCTTC
NA TRBJ2-2 NA TRBV11-2 CASRRTNSLSGELFF TGTGCCAGCAGACGGACAAATAGCTTGTCCGGGGAGCTGTTTTTT
NA TRBJ2-1 many TRBV10-3 CAIRGASVIEQFF TGTGCCATCAGAGGGGCTAGCGTTATCGAGCAGTTCTTC
NA TRBJ2-5 NA TRBV7-3 CASSLTIEEIQYF TGTGCCAGCAGCTTAACAATAGAAGAGATCCAGTACTTC
NA TRBJ2-4 NA TRBV15 CATSRDVGGNIQYF TGTGCCACCAGCAGAGATGTTGGGGGAAACATTCAGTACTTC
NA TRBJ2-7 NA TRBV6-5 CASRSQGFAYEQYF TGTGCCAGCCGGTCTCAGGGTTTCGCCTACGAGCAGTACTTC
NA TRBJ2-7 NA TRBV5-1 CASSSQPGSNYEQYF TGCGCCAGCAGCTCCCAGCCGGGATCTAACTACGAGCAGTACTTC
NA TRBJ1-1 NA TRBV10-2 CASSGTQRYNTEAFF TGCGCCAGCAGTGGGACTCAAAGGTACAACACTGAAGCTTTCTTT
NA TRBJ1-5 few TRBV25-1 CASSEAGHSNQPQHF TGTGCCAGCAGTGAAGCGGGGCATAGCAATCAGCCCCAGCATTTT
NA TRBJ2-2 NA TRBV28 CASKGGPIGELFF TGTGCCAGCAAGGGGGGTCCGATCGGGGAGCTGTTTTTT
NA TRBJ2-7 NA TRBV9 CASSVAPGYEQYF TGTGCCAGCAGCGTAGCCCCTGGCTACGAGCAGTACTTC
TRBD1 TRBJ1-2 NA TRBV10-3 CAITPQGANYGYTF TGTGCCATCACCCCACAGGGGGCTAACTATGGCTACACCTTC
NA TRBJ2-3 NA TRBV11-2 CASSLGASLRHTDTQYF TGTGCCAGCAGCTTAGGGGCTAGCCTCCGGCACACAGATACGCAGTATTTT
NA TRBJ1-2 NA TRBV5-6 CASSANRVNGYTF TGTGCCAGCAGCGCAAACAGGGTGAATGGCTACACCTTC
NA TRBJ2-7 few TRBV5-1 CASSLGSSYEQYF TGCGCCAGCAGCTTGGGGAGCTCCTACGAGCAGTACTTC
TRBD2 TRBJ2-3 NA TRBV5-1 CASSLLEAGGSHTQYF TGCGCCAGCAGCTTGTTAGAGGCGGGAGGGTCTCATACGCAGTATTTT
TRBD1 TRBJ2-7 NA TRBV28 CASSRTVGQGYEQYF TGTGCCAGCAGTCGAACCGTTGGACAGGGGTACGAGCAGTACTTC